This TCR beta chain was captured in a study of T cell responses to AZD1222 COVID-19 vaccine. The wider study: Timing groups of about 4 and about 12 weeks for second doses were pooled.

A note on this clone: Its antigen is currently unknown.

Study-wide results and caveats: An increase in Spike-specific TCR breadth and depth was observed after two AZD1222 doses. Reportedly, nearly half the spike-specific TCRs target unmutated variant regions.

The CDR3 sequence is 15 residues long. The germline CDR1 and CDR2 sequences are SNHLY and FYNNEI. The trim removed 4 bases at V and 6 bases at J, leaving 6 bases unmatched. The method was immunoSEQ multiplex PCR; TCRdb's version includes in-frame clones alone and lacks a portion of them. Among about 120,000 clones, approximately 93% were seen once, and the ten largest hold 4.5%. The chain carries TRBV2 and TRBJ2-2; 9 bases fit TRBD2. The input for sequencing was peripheral blood, taken on day 0 of AZD1222 vaccination. The origin of this receptor is an adult in good health. CDR3 DNA: TGTGCCAGCAGTGGGGGGCGGGGGGGCCCCGGGGAGCTGTTTTTT. Translation: CASSGGRGGPGELFF.